The 14 T cell receptor beta chains reported below all come from one sample, sequenced in a study of cytomegalovirus exposure and HLA in healthy donors. The data were produced by immunoSEQ multiplex PCR, yet TCRdb's version contains in-frame clones alone and is incomplete. The sample carries some 140,000 clones, about 86% recorded once. The sequencing sample was made of PBMCs. These receptors all stem from a human donor in good health.

The chain combines TRBV28 with TRBJ2-5; D remains ambiguous. V lost 6 bases and J 1 base, leaving 18 bases between the germline ends. The CDR3 is 16 residues long. Germline CDR1 and CDR2: MDHEN and SYDVKM. This chain's CDR3 is CASSQIGYGPQETQYF. The CDR3 DNA sequence: TGTGCCAGCAGCCAAATTGGTTATGGCCCCCAAGAGACCCAGTACTTC.

The chain couples TRBV15 to TRBJ2-7, with a weak D call TRBD2 (6 bases). Germline CDR1 LNHNV, CDR2 YYDKDF (reference sequence). This CDR3 spans 17 amino acids. Trimming cost V 0 bases and J 0 bases, with 15 bases left between them. CDR3 sequence reads: CATSRDHDRLVSYEQYF. Written as DNA, the CDR3 is TGTGCCACCAGCAGAGATCACGACAGACTAGTCTCCTACGAGCAGTACTTC.

This chain uses TRBV10-1 with TRBJ2-2; tentatively, D is TRBD2 (6 bases). Germline-derived CDR1 and CDR2 are WNHNN and SYGVQD (reference sequence). Trimming stripped 7 bases from V and 1 base from J, with 13 bases between. The CDR3 consists of 15 residues. CDR3 protein: CASKSGHMNTGELFF. CDR3 in DNA: TGCGCCAGCAAGAGCGGGCACATGAACACCGGGGAGCTGTTTTTT.

This clone was seen once. This rearrangement joins TRBV5-6 to TRBJ2-7; 8 bases line up with TRBD1. The CDR3 covers 14 residues. Trimming took 0 bases from V and 4 from J; bases not matched to a gene: 3. The germline V gene encodes CDR1 SGHDT and CDR2 YYEEEE. Here the CDR3 reads CASSLGDRPYEQYF. In DNA, the CDR3 is TGTGCCAGCAGCTTGGGGGACAGGCCTTACGAGCAGTACTTC.

This chain joins TRBV5-5 and TRBJ1-4; D gene unclear. The ends were cut back, 0 bases at V and 7 bases at J, with 10 bases in the middle. Germline V gives CDR1 SGHKS, CDR2 YYEKEE (reference sequence). This CDR3 spans 14 amino acids. CDR3 DNA sequence: TGTGCCAGCAGCTTGGACAGCGGAGGTGAAAAACTGTTTTTT. This gives the protein CASSLDSGGEKLFF.

This sequence joins TRBV28 and TRBJ1-1; TRBD1 matches at 10 bases. The trim removed 3 bases at V and 2 bases at J, leaving 0 bases unmatched. Germline values: CDR1 MDHEN, CDR2 SYDVKM. The CDR3 contains 14 residues. CDR3 nucleotides: TGTGCCAGCAGTTTGACAGGGGGCAACACTGAAGCTTTCTTT. It encodes CASSLTGGNTEAFF.

This chain links TRBV27 with TRBJ2-7; 9 bases map to TRBD1. V gave up 4 bases and J gave up 3 bases; unmatched junction bases: 4. This CDR3 has 14 amino acids. Germline CDR1 is MNHEY and CDR2 is SMNVEV (reference sequence). CDR3 region: CASSSPGQGYEQYF. CDR3 nucleotide sequence: TGTGCCAGCAGTTCTCCGGGACAGGGCTACGAGCAGTACTTC.

The V call is TRBV9, the J call TRBJ2-3; TRBD2 aligns across 7 bases. This CDR3 spans 17 amino acids. V shed 0 bases and J 3 bases; nucleotides not matched to a gene: 10. Germline V gene sequence: CDR1 SGDLS, CDR2 YYNGEE. This CDR3 reads CASSVVGGTRSTDTQYF. The CDR3, as DNA: TGTGCCAGCAGCGTAGTGGGAGGGACCAGATCAACAGATACGCAGTATTTT.

This clone was observed a few times. The chain combines TRBV7-2 with TRBJ1-1; D is possibly TRBD1 (5 bases). Germline assignment: CDR1 SGHTA and CDR2 FQGNSA. Trimming took off 4 bases at V and 3 bases at J, with 15 bases between the two ends. The length of the CDR3 is 15 residues. The CDR3 protein is CASSSTGNPDTEAFF. CDR3 bases: TGTGCCAGCAGCTCCACAGGTAACCCCGACACTGAAGCTTTCTTT.

The V and J genes are TRBV25-1 and TRBJ1-2; D possibly corresponds to TRBD1 (5 bases). Germline V lookup: CDR1 MGHDK, CDR2 SYGVNS. Trimming stripped 3 bases from V and 8 bases from J, with 16 bases between. The length of the CDR3 is 14 residues. In DNA, the CDR3 is TGTGCCAGCAGTGACCCCGGGACTCCTTGGGGCTACACCTTC. Its translation is CASSDPGTPWGYTF.

The V gene is TRBV27, the J gene TRBJ1-2; D is unclear. Trimming took 4 bases from V and 7 from J, leaving 19 bases between them. CDR3 size: 15 residues. Germline V gene data show CDR1 as MNHEY and CDR2 as SMNVEV (reference sequence). The CDR3 loop reads CASSSTYRSVFGYTF. CDR3 nucleotides: TGTGCCAGCAGTTCAACTTATAGGAGTGTGTTTGGCTACACCTTC.

This chain uses TRBV2 with TRBJ2-2; 8 bases are a match to TRBD2. The germline CDR1 and CDR2 sequences are SNHLY and FYNNEI. After removal of 3 bases from V and 4 bases from J, the junction contained 4 bases not matched to a gene. The CDR3 contains 15 residues. Here the CDR3 DNA reads TGTGCCAGCAGTGATTTAGCGGGGTCCACCGGGGAGCTGTTTTTT. It specifies CASSDLAGSTGELFF.

The J gene is TRBJ2-5, the V gene TRBV29-1, with TRBD1 matching 7 bases. The CDR3 runs 14 residues. After removal of 6 bases from V and 5 bases from J, the junction contained 12 bases not matched to a gene. CDR1 is SQVTM, CDR2 ANQGSEA, per germline. DNA for the CDR3: TGCAGCGTCAGAAAGGGGGCTGCTAGGGAGACCCAGTACTTC. Protein: CSVRKGAARETQYF.

The chain joins TRBV9 to TRBJ2-1; 8 nucleotides align to TRBD1. The V gene end was trimmed by 0 bases and the J gene end by 2 bases; junction bases not matched to a gene: 1. Germline loops: CDR1 SGDLS, CDR2 YYNGEE. The CDR3 length is 15 residues. The chain's CDR3 is CASSVGTGPYNEQFF. CDR3 sequence (DNA): TGTGCCAGCAGCGTAGGGACAGGGCCCTACAATGAGCAGTTCTTC.